The clone carrying this TCR beta chain is identified as medium-sized from frequency. What it binds is not known. Total CD8+ T cells underwent enrichment via negative magnetic separation. TCR beta was sequenced from UMI-tagged 5' RACE libraries. TCRdb reprocessed the 5' RACE reads, keeping one entry per CDR3 protein, no DNA. The listing records roughly 5,400 distinct CDR3 sequences. These data belong to a study of human CD8 memory T cell subsets. The CDR3 sequence is 15 residues long. Germline CDR1 is MNHEY and CDR2 is SVGEGT. Notes on the study in general: Between stem-like memory and precursor exhausted T cell repertoires, overlap was minimal.

This clonotype was sampled from a human donor in good health. The sample comprised CD8+ T cells from PBMCs. The chain links TRBV6-2 or TRBV6-3 to TRBJ1-1; lacking DNA, the TRBD1 call made by TCRdb goes unchecked. This chain's CDR3 is CASSPTRTGWTEAFF.